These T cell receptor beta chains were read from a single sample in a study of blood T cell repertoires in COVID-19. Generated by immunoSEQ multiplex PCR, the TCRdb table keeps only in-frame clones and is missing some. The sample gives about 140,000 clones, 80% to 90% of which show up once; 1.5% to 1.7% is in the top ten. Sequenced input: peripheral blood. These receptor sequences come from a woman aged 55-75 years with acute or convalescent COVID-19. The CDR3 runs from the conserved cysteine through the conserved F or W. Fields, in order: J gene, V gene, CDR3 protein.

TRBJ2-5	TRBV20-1	CSASVGGWAQETQYF
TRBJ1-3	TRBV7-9	CASSWPGEAGNTIYF
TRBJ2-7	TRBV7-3	CASSPRGGPGYEQYF
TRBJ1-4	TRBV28	CASSSGREDNEKLFF
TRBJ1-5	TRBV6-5	CASREDRGYHPQHF
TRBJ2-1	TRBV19	CASSIVDSYNEQFF
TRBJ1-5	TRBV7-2	CASSSRGGSNQPQHF
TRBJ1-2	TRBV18	CASSGQDYGYTF
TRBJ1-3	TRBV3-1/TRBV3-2	CASSPRQVSGNTIYF
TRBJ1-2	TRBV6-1	CASSDRGYGYTF
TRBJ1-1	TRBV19	CASSTIPGTGTMNTEAFF
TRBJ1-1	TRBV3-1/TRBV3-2	CASSQISQGKAFF
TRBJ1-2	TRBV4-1	CASSQEAGPYGYTF
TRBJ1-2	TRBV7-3	CASSLYSGLGTETYGYTF
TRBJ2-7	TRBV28	CASSSSAAGGTAEQYF
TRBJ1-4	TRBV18	CASSPAVQGTTNEKLFF
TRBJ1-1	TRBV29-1	CSVVDRVGTEAFF
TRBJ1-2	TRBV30	CAWSWVATLHTF
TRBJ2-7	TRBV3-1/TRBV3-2	CASSLGLAENSYEQYF
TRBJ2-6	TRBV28	CASSSSGAGANVLTF
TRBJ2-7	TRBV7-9	CASSSDSLSYEQYF
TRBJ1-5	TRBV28	CASSLWGGGRGNQPQHF
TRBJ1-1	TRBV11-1	CASSLYRSTEAFF
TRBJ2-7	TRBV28	CASSSPPRTGDEQYF
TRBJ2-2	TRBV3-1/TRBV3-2	CASSQGNTGELFF
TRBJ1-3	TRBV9	CASSVAGSTGNTIYF
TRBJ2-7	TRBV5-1	CASSLAQANEQYF
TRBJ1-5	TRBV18	CASSPSAGQGWGNQPQHF
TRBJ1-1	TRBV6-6	CASTKTGGNTEAFF
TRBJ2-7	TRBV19	CASSMGAEQYF
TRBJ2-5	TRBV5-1	CASSSGTSGGLGETQYF
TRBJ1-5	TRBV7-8	CASSQNRAGQPQHF
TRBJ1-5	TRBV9	CASSVEAGVNQPQHF
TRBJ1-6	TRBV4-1	CASSALGPSPVTW
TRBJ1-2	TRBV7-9	CASSSLLGGPWGYTF
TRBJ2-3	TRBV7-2	CASSLRRVAGSNTQYF
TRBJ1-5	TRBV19	CASRRGQDQPQHF
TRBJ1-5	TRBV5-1	CASSTRGGEGQPQHF
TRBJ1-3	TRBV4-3	CASSQDRARAGNTIYF
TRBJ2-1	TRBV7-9	CASSTSGQIYNEQFF
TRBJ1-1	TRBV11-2	CASAAFGGDAEAFF
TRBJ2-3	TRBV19	CASSIGTSGTTDTQYF
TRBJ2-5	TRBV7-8	CASSLRARPGKDGQYF
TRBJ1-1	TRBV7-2	CASSLFQGNTEAFF
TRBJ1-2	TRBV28	CASSPLDRASYGYTF
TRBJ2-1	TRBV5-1	CASSFGQDYNEGFF
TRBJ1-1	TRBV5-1	CASSATPGEAFF
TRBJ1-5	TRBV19	CASKGQGAGQPQHF
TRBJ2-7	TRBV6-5	CASTEGPGQGYEQYF
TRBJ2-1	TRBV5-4	CASSLTAMNEQFF
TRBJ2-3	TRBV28	CASSLSGGFADTQYF
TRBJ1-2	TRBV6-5	CASSSGSGGYGYTF
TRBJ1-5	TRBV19	CASSIGRLVGQPQHF
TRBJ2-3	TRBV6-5	CASSWRGALATDTQYF
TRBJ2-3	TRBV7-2	CASSWGLARTDTQYF
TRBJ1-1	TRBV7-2	CASSYDRNTEAFF
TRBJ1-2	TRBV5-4	CASSPRDRGYGYTF
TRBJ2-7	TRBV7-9	CASSPAGVYEQYF